The sequence of this T cell receptor (beta chain) was determined in a study of blood T cells in healthy people across ages. Study observations and caveats: Donor CMV status was unknown, possibly confounding expanded clonotype changes.

The use of a sample-barcoded 5' primer and a J-beta primer mix characterized a second PCR of about 6 to 12 cycles. MiXCR, run by TCRdb on the 5' RACE reads, gives a single entry per CDR3 protein. The sample lists 1 million or so distinct CDR3 sequences, around 27% seen once, with approximately 0.7% in the top ten. Germline V lookup: CDR1 MNHEY, CDR2 SVGAGI. CDR3 length: 17 amino acids. Germline trimming cut 4 bases from V and 4 bases from J; bases unmatched to any gene: 10. As for this clonotype: The antigen remains undetermined.

These data also formed part of another study, on T cells of mothers and their children.

This TCR derives from a girl aged 2-10 years in good health. The genes are TRBV6-5 and TRBJ1-3, with TRBD1 identical over 10 bases. The specimen sequenced was blood. The CDR3 loop reads CASSLGTGVFLGNTIYF. The CDR3 DNA follows: TGTGCCAGCAGTTTGGGGACAGGGGTATTTCTGGGAAACACCATATATTTT.